This entry concerns a single T cell receptor (beta chain). Its antigen is undetermined. The V end lost 4 bases, the J end lost 1 base, and 10 bases lay between the germline ends. Germline V gene data show CDR1 as LNHDA and CDR2 as SQIVND (reference sequence). This CDR3 region has 14 residues. The sample originates from a study of vaccination and CD4 T cells after COVID-19. The Oncomine TCR Beta short-read assay sequenced DNA from cultured CD4+ T cells. TCRdb independently ran MiXCR on the PCR reads; one entry per CDR3 protein. The sample lists more than 15,000 distinct CDR3 sequences, about 44% occurring once. Treatment described: roughly 11-day PBMC culture with coronavirus spike peptide pools or control peptides (ViraFEST assay). ViraFEST sequenced TCRs after peptide-pool expansion of antigen-specific T cells.

The receptor was isolated from a human donor who had recovered from COVID-19. The sample taken for sequencing was CD4+ T cells from blood, cultured in vitro. This chain joins TRBV19 and TRBJ1-1; D is unclear. This CDR3 reads CASSKLDWNTEAFF. The DNA for the CDR3 is TGTGCCAGTAGTAAACTGGACTGGAACACTGAAGCTTTCTTT.